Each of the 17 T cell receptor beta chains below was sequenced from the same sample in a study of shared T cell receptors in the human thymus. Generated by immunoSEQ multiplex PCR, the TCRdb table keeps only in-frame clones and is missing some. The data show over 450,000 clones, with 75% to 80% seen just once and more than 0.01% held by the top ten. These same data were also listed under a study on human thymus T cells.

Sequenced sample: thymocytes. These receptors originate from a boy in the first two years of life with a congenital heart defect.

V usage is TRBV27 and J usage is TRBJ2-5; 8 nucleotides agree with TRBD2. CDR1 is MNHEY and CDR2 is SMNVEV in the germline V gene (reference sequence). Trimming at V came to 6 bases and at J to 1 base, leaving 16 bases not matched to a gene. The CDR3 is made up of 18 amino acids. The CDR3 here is CASRSGTSHRTTQETQYF. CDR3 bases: TGTGCCAGCAGGTCCGGGACTAGTCATAGAACCACCCAAGAGACCCAGTACTTC.

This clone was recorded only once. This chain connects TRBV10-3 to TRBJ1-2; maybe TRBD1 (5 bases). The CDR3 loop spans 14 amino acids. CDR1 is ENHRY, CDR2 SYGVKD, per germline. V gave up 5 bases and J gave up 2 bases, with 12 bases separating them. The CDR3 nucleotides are TGTGCCATCAGTCGAGGCAGGGCGAACTATGGCTACACCTTC. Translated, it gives CAISRGRANYGYTF.

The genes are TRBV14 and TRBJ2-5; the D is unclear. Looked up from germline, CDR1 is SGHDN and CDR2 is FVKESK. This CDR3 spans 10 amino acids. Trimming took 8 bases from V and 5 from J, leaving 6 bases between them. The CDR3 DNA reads TGTGCCAGCGCCGCGGAGACCCAGTACTTC. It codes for CASAAETQYF.

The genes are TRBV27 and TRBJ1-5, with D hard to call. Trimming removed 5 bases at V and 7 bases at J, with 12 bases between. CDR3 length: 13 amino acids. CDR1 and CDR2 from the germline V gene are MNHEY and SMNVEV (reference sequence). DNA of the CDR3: TGTGCCAGCAGTCCAGACGGAGGCCAGCCCCAGCATTTT. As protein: CASSPDGGQPQHF.

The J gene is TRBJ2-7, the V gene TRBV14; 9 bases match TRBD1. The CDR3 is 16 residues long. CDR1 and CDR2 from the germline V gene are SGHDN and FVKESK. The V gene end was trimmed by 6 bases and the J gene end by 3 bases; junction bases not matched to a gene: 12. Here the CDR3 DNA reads TGTGCCAGCAGTGACCCGGGACAGGGTCCCCTCTACGAGCAGTACTTC. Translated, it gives CASSDPGQGPLYEQYF.

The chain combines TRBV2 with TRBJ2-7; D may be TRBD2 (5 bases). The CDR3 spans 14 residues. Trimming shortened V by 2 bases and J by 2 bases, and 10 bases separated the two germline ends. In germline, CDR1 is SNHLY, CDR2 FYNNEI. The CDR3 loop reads CASSERPGTYEQYF. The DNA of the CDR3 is TGTGCCAGCAGTGAAAGGCCGGGAACCTACGAGCAGTACTTC.

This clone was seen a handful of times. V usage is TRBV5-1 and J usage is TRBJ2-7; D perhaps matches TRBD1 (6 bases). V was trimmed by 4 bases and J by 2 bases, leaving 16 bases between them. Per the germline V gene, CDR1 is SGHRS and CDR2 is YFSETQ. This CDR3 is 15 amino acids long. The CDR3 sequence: CASSPGKDSPYEQYF. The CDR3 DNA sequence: TGCGCCAGCAGCCCCGGTAAGGACAGCCCCTACGAGCAGTACTTC.

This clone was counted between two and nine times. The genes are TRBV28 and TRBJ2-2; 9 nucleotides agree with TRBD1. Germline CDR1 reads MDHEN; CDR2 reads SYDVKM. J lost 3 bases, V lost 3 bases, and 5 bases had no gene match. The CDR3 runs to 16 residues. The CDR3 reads CASSFYRGPYTGELFF. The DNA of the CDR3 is TGTGCCAGCAGTTTCTACAGGGGGCCGTACACCGGGGAGCTGTTTTTT.

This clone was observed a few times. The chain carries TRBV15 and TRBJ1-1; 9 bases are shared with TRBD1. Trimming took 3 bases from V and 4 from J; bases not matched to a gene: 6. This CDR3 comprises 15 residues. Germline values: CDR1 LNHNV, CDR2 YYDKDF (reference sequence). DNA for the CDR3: TGTGCCACCAGCAGTACAGGGGGCAGGGGCACTGAAGCTTTCTTT. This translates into CATSSTGGRGTEAFF.

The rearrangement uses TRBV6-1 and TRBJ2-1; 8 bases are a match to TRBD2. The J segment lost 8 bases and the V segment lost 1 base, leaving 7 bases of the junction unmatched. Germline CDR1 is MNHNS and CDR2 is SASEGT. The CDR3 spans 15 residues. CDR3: CASSEVGTRGDEQFF. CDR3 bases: TGTGCCAGCAGTGAAGTTGGGACTAGAGGGGATGAGCAGTTCTTC.

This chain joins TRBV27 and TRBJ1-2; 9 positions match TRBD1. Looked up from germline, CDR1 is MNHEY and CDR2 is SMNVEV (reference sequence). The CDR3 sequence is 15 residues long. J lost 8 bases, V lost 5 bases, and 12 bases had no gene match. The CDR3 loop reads CASSPKCGTGRGYTF. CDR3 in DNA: TGTGCCAGCAGTCCCAAATGCGGGACAGGGAGGGGCTACACCTTC.

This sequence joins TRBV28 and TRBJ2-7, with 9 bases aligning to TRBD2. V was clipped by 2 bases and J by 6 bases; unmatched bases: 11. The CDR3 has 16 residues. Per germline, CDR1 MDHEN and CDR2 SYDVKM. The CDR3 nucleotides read TGTGCCAGCAGTTTAAGGAGGAGGGGGCGGGAGGGCGAGCAGTACTTC. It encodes CASSLRRRGREGEQYF.

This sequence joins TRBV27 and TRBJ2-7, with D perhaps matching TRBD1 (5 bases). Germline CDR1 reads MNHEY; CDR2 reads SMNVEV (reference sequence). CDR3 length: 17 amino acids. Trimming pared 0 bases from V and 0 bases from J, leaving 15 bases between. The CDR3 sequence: CASSLSTRLDNSYEQYF. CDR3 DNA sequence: TGTGCCAGCAGTTTATCGACAAGGCTGGACAACTCCTACGAGCAGTACTTC.

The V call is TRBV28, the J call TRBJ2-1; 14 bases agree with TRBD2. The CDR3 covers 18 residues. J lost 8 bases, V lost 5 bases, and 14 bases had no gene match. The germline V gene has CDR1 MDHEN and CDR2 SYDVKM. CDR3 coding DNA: TGTGCCAGCAGTCCAACCCTGACTAGCGGGAGGGTATTAGATGAGCAGTTCTTC. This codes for CASSPTLTSGRVLDEQFF.

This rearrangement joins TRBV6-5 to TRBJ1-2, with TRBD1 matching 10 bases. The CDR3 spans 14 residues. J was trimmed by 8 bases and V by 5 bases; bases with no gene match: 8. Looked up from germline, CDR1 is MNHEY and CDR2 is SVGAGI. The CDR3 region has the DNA TGTGCCAGCAGTACGGGACAGGGGACGATAGGCTACACCTTC. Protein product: CASSTGQGTIGYTF.

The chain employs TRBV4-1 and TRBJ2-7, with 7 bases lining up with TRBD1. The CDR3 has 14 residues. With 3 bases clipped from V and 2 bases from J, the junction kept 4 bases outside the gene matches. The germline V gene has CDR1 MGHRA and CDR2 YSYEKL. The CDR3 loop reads CASSHTGAPYEQYF. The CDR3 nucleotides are TGCGCCAGCAGCCACACAGGGGCCCCCTACGAGCAGTACTTC.

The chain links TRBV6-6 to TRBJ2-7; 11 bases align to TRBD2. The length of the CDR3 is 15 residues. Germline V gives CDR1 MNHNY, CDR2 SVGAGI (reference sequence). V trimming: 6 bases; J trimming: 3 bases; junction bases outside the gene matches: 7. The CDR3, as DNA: TGTGCCAGCAGCCTTTGGGGACTAGCGGTCTACGAGCAGTACTTC. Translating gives CASSLWGLAVYEQYF.